This T cell receptor beta chain is drawn from a study of cytomegalovirus exposure and HLA in healthy donors. Study details: A later analysis reported the same platform for the 120 validation repertoires and the 666 first-cohort repertoires. Whole-study results and caveats: Specific recognition of CMV antigens was confirmed in vitro for a few chains (all CMV-associated). According to the study, 160 or so TCR beta chains were cytomegalovirus-associated.

Using immunoSEQ multiplex PCR, the repertoire was profiled, and TCRdb retains in-frame clones only, with some absent. Of roughly 120,000 clones in the sample, about 90% were seen once. This clone was detected only a few times. Its antigen is still unknown. Germline assignment: CDR1 MDHEN and CDR2 SYDVKM. Unmatched junction bases numbered 5, after V lost 6 bases and J lost 0 bases. This CDR3 contains 14 residues. Sequencing was carried out using PBMCs. This chain links TRBV28 with TRBJ2-7; 7 bases agree with TRBD1. The TCR sequence derives from a woman aged 18-30 years in good health and CMV-seronegative. The CDR3 coding sequence is TGTGCCAGCAGAGATACAGGGGACTCCTACGAGCAGTACTTC. Its protein product is CASRDTGDSYEQYF.